This T cell receptor (beta chain) was identified during a study of T cell responses to AZD1222 COVID-19 vaccine. Study results and limitations: Just five to seven people given AZD1222 tested seropositive at baseline. Mapped onto spike, vaccine-associated CD4 TCRs spanned it and were dominant at 160-218 and 743-854. Donors in the cohort were predominantly white British and more often female, and clonal diversity was possibly underestimated.

This clone was counted between two and nine times. Its antigen is not identified. After removal of 5 bases from V and 10 bases from J, the junction contained 7 bases not matched to a gene. Germline V CDR1 and CDR2: MNHEY, SMNVEV (reference sequence). The CDR3 length is 14 residues. Here immunoSEQ multiplex PCR was the method, and the copy in TCRdb shows in-frame clones only, minus some. This table holds 110,000 to 150,000 clones, approximately 86% found once. This TCR was sampled from an adult in good health. The material was peripheral blood, obtained on day 0 of AZD1222 vaccination. The chain has TRBV27 and TRBJ2-1, with 11 bases identical to TRBD2. This CDR3 reads CASSLAGGSGEQFF. The CDR3 nucleotides read TGTGCCAGCAGTCTAGCGGGAGGTTCTGGCGAGCAGTTCTTC.